The next 7 T cell receptor beta chains were all read from a single sample in a study of blood T cell repertoires in COVID-19. TCRdb keeps only in-frame clones here, not all; method: immunoSEQ multiplex PCR. The table records about 190,000 clones, over 75% of them present only once. Input material: peripheral blood. These receptors were obtained from a man aged 45 to 65 with acute or convalescent COVID-19.

The count of this clone is one. CDR3 nucleotides: TGTGCCACCAGCAGAGCAGGGCAGGTTAGCAATCAGCCCCAGCATTTT. Residues: CATSRAGQVSNQPQHF. The chain employs TRBV15 and TRBJ1-5; D perhaps matches TRBD1 (5 bases). Germline loops: CDR1 LNHNV, CDR2 YYDKDF (reference sequence). The ends were cut back, 1 base at V and 0 bases at J, with 10 bases in the middle. This CDR3 region has 16 residues. The entire variable domain, with the rest obtained from reference TRBV15 and TRBJ1-5, is as follows: DAMVIQNPRYQVTQFGKPVTLSCSQTLNHNVMYWYQQKSSQAPKLLFHYYDKDFNNEADTPDNFQSRRPNTSFCFLDIRSPGLGDTAMYLCATSRAGQVSNQPQHFGDGTRLSIL.

The J gene is TRBJ1-2, the V gene TRBV10-3; D might be TRBD1 (5 bases). The germline V and J ends were trimmed by 0 bases and 6 bases, with 8 bases remaining between them. From germline, CDR1 is ENHRY and CDR2 SYGVKD. The length of the CDR3 is 13 residues. Here the CDR3 DNA reads TGTGCCATCAGTGAGTCCTGGGGCGATGGCTACACCTTC. It yields the protein CAISESWGDGYTF.

V and J are TRBV30 and TRBJ2-2; 10 bases fit TRBD2. The germline V gene has CDR1 GTSNPN and CDR2 SVGIG (reference sequence). The CDR3 has 16 amino acids. V was pared by 5 bases and J by 2 bases, with 8 bases of the junction left unmatched. CDR3 nucleotide sequence: TGTGCCTGGGGTCGGCCTAGCGGGAGAAACACCGGGGAGCTGTTTTTT. This codes for CAWGRPSGRNTGELFF.

The V call is TRBV7-2, the J call TRBJ2-3; 7 bases are a match to TRBD2. Germline lookup yields CDR1 SGHTA and CDR2 FQGNSA. Germline trimming cut 2 bases from V and 0 bases from J; bases unmatched to any gene: 2. The CDR3 runs to 15 residues. The CDR3 region is CASSLKTSSTDTQYF. Written as DNA, the CDR3 is TGTGCCAGCAGCTTAAAGACTAGCAGCACAGATACGCAGTATTTT.

This clone occurred a few times. The V call is TRBV28, the J call TRBJ1-1; TRBD1 agrees at 9 bases. Germline values: CDR1 MDHEN, CDR2 SYDVKM. Trimming took 5 bases from V and 11 from J; bases not matched to a gene: 6. There are 12 residues in the CDR3. CDR3 nucleotides: TGTGCCAGCAGTACGACAGGGGGGTGGGCTTTCTTT. Amino acid sequence: CASSTTGGWAFF.

V is TRBV10-3 and J is TRBJ2-1; 7 bases fit TRBD2. There are 16 residues in the CDR3. Germline V gives CDR1 ENHRY, CDR2 SYGVKD. V lost 6 bases, J lost 2 bases, and 10 bases stayed unmatched. The CDR3 DNA sequence: TGTGCCATCAGCGTAGTTGCTAGCGGCACCTACAATGAGCAGTTCTTC. This encodes CAISVVASGTYNEQFF.

The chain couples TRBV9 to TRBJ1-3; D is undetermined. Looked up from germline, CDR1 is SGDLS and CDR2 is YYNGEE. The CDR3 contains 15 residues. The germline V and J ends were trimmed by 0 bases and 2 bases, with 9 bases remaining between them. This chain's CDR3 is CASSVERATGNTIYF. CDR3 nucleotide sequence: TGTGCCAGCAGCGTAGAGAGGGCGACTGGAAACACCATATATTTT. The full variable domain, rest sourced from reference TRBV9 and TRBJ1-3, is DSGVTQTPKHLITATGQRVTLRCSPRSGDLSVYWYQQSLDQGLQFLIQYYNGEERAKGNILERFSAQQFPDLHSELNLSSLELGDSALYFCASSVERATGNTIYFGEGSWLTVV.